This is a list of T cell receptor beta chains from one sample in a study of graft-versus-host responses after intestinal transplantation. These TCRs are of unknown antigen specificity. Libraries were prepared by immunoSEQ multiplex PCR; TCRdb keeps only in-frame clonotypes and omits some of them. The sample yields about 120,000 clones, roughly 91% seen once. The material sequenced was unstimulated CD4+ T cells sorted from spleen or lymph node cells, taken before intestinal transplant. These receptors were collected from a human donor who received an intestinal transplant. Each CDR3 is given with its conserved first and last residue. A D gene is named only where the DNA matches it firmly. Rows give clone size only sometimes, using once, few, many, or a class for an expanded clone.

V: TRBV29-1; D: TRBD1; size: once; J: TRBJ2-1; length: 14; CDR3: CSVETPGGTNEQFF; DNA: TGCAGCGTTGAAACCCCAGGGGGAACCAATGAGCAGTTCTTC
V: TRBV14; D: .; size: .; J: TRBJ2-1; length: 15; CDR3: CASSPLGADYNEQFF; DNA: TGTGCCAGCAGCCCCTTGGGCGCGGATTACAATGAGCAGTTCTTC
V: TRBV11-2; D: .; size: .; J: TRBJ2-7; length: 12; CDR3: CASSPAPYEQYF; DNA: TGTGCCAGCAGCCCCGCCCCCTACGAGCAGTACTTC
V: TRBV6-1; D: .; size: .; J: TRBJ1-1; length: 13; CDR3: CAEGEGKWTEAFF; DNA: TGTGCCGAGGGCGAGGGGAAATGGACTGAAGCTTTCTTT
V: TRBV19; D: .; size: .; J: TRBJ1-1; length: 15; CDR3: CASSIGGTMNTEAFF; DNA: TGTGCCAGTAGTATAGGGGGCACTATGAACACTGAAGCTTTCTTT
V: TRBV5-4; D: .; size: .; J: TRBJ2-7; length: 12; CDR3: CASSLVGNEQYF; DNA: TGTGCCAGCAGCTTGGTCGGGAACGAGCAGTACTTC
V: TRBV5-1; D: TRBD2; size: .; J: TRBJ2-7; length: 16; CDR3: CASSLENRGRVGEQYF; DNA: TGCGCCAGCAGCCTTGAGAACCGCGGGAGGGTGGGCGAGCAGTACTTC
V: TRBV5-4; D: TRBD2; size: .; J: TRBJ2-3; length: 15; CDR3: CASSPMTSATDTQYF; DNA: TGTGCCAGCAGCCCGATGACTAGCGCCACAGATACGCAGTATTTT
V: TRBV9; D: .; size: .; J: TRBJ2-7; length: 15; CDR3: CASSSPGHPPYEQYF; DNA: TGTGCCAGCTCCTCCCCGGGACATCCCCCCTACGAGCAGTACTTC
V: TRBV30; D: .; size: .; J: TRBJ2-4; length: 14; CDR3: CAWSVRGYENIQYF; DNA: TGTGCCTGGAGTGTACGAGGCTACGAAAACATTCAGTACTTC
V: TRBV29-1; D: .; size: .; J: TRBJ2-7; length: 12; CDR3: CSAAKSSYEQYF; DNA: TGCAGCGCCGCAAAAAGCTCCTACGAGCAGTACTTC
V: TRBV12-5; D: TRBD1; size: .; J: TRBJ1-2; length: 17; CDR3: CASGSDSGTGVGNGYTF; DNA: TGTGCTAGTGGTTCCGATTCCGGGACAGGGGTAGGGAATGGCTACACCTTC
V: TRBV28; D: .; size: .; J: TRBJ1-1; length: 13; CDR3: CASRGGPHTEAFF; DNA: TGTGCCAGCCGAGGCGGGCCCCACACTGAAGCTTTCTTT
V: TRBV5-4; D: TRBD1; size: .; J: TRBJ2-4; length: 18; CDR3: CASSFYGSGQGKVDIQYF; DNA: TGTGCCAGCAGCTTTTACGGATCCGGACAGGGGAAAGTGGACATTCAGTACTTC
V: TRBV14; D: .; size: .; J: TRBJ2-7; length: 15; CDR3: CASSRQRKGSREQYF; DNA: TGTGCCAGCAGCCGTCAGAGGAAGGGTTCGAGGGAGCAGTACTTC